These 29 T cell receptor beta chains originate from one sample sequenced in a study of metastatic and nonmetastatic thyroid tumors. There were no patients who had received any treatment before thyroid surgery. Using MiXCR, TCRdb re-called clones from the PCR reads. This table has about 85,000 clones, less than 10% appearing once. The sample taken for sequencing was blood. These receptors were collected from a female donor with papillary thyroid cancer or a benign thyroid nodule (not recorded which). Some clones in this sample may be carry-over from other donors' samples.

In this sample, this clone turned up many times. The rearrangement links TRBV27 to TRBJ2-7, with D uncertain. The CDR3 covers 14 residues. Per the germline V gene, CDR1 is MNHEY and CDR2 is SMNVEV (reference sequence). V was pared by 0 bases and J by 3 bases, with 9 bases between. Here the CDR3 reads CASSLSRVNYEQYF. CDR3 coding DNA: TGTGCCAGCAGTTTATCCCGGGTTAACTACGAGCAGTACTTC.

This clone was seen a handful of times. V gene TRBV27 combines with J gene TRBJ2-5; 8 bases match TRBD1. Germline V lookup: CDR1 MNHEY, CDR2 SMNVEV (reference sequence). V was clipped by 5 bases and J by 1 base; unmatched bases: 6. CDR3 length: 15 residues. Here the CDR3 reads CASSLITGGQETQYF. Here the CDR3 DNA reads TGTGCCAGCAGTCTCATAACAGGGGGCCAAGAGACCCAGTACTTC.

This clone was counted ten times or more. CDR3 in amino acids: CAWGGGLTTNEKLFF. CDR3 nucleotide sequence: TGTGCCTGGGGGGGGGGGCTCACAACTAATGAAAAACTGTTTTTT. The chain links TRBV30 to TRBJ1-4, with D possibly TRBD1 on 6 matching bases. V dropped 5 bases and J dropped 0 bases, with 13 bases sitting between them. The germline V gene has CDR1 GTSNPN and CDR2 SVGIG (reference sequence). This CDR3 has 15 residues.

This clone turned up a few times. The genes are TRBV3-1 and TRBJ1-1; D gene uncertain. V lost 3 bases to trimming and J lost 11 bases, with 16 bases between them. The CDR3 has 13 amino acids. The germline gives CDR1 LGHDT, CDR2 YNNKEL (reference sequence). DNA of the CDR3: TGTGCCAGCAGCCAGTCGCCTTTTGAGCGGGCTTTCTTT. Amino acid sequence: CASSQSPFERAFF.

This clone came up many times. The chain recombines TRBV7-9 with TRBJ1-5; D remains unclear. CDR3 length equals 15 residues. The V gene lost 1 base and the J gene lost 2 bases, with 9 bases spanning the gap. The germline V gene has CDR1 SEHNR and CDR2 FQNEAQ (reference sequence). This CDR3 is CASSLDGFGNQPQHF. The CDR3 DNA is TGTGCCAGCAGCTTAGACGGGTTCGGCAATCAGCCCCAGCATTTT.

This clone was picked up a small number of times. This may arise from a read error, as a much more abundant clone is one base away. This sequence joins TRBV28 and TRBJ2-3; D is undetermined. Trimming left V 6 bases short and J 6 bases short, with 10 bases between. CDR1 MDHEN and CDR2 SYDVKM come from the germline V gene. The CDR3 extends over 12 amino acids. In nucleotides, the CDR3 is TGTGCCAGCAGACTGCGGCCCGATACGCAGTATTTT. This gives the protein CASRLRPDTQYF. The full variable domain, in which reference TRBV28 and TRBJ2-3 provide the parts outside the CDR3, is DVKVTQSSRYLVKRTGEKVFLECVQDMDHENMFWYRQDPGLGLRLIYFSYDVKMKEKGDIPEGYSVSREKKERFSLILESASTNQTSMYLCASRLRPDTQYFGPGTRLTVL.

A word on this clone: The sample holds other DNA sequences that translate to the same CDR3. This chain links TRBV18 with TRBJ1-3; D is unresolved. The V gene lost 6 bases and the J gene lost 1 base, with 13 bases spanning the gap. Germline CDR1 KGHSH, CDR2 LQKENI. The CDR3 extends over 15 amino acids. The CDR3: CASSPVPGSGNTIYF. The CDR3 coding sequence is TGTGCCAGCTCCCCGGTGCCGGGGTCTGGAAACACCATATATTTT.

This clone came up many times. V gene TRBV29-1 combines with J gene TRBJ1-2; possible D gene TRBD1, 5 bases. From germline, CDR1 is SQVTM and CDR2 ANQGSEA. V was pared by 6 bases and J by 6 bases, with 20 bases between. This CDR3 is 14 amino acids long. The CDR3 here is CSVLRGTGYNGYTF. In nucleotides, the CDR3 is TGCAGCGTGTTAAGGGGTACGGGGTATAATGGCTACACCTTC. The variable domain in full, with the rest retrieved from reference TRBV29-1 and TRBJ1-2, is SAVISQKPSRDICQRGTSLTIQCQVDSQVTMMFWYRQQPGQSLTLIATANQGSEATYESGFVIDKFPISRPNLTFSTLTVSNMSPEDSSIYLCSVLRGTGYNGYTFGSGTRLTVV.

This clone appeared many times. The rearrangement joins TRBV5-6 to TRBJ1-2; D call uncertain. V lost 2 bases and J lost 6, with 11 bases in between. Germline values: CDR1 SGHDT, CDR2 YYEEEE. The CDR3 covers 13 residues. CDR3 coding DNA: TGTGCCAGCAGCTTTTCTTTGGAGGATGGCTACACCTTC. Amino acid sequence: CASSFSLEDGYTF.

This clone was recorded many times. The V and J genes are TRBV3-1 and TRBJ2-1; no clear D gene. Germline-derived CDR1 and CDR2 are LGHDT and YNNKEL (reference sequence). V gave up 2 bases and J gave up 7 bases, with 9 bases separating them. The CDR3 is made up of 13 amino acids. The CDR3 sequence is CASSQLRGNEQFF. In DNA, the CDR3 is TGTGCCAGCAGCCAACTTCGAGGAAATGAGCAGTTCTTC.

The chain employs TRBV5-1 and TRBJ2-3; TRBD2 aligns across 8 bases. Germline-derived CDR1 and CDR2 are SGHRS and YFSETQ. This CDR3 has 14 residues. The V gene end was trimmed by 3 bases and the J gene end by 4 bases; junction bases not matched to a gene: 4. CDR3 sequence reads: CASSWTSTADTQYF. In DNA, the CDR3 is TGCGCCAGCAGCTGGACTAGCACGGCAGATACGCAGTATTTT.

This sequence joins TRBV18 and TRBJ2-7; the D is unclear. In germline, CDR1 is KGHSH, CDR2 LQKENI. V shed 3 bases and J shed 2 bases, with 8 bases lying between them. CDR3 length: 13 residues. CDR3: CASSPTGAYEQYF. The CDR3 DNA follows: TGTGCCAGCTCACCGACCGGCGCCTACGAGCAGTACTTC.

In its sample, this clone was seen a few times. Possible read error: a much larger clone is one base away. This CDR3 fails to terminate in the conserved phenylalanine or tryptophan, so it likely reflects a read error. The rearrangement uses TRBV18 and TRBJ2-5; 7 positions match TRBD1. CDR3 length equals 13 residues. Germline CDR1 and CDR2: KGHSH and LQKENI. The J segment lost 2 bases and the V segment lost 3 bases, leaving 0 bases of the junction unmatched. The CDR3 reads CASSPGQQETQYL. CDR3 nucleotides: TGTGCCAGCTCACCGGGACAGCAAGAGACCCAGTACCTC.

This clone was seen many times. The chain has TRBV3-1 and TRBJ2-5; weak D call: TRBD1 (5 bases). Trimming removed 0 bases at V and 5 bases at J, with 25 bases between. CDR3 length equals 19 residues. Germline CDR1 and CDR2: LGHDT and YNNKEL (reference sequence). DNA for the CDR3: TGTGCCAGCAGCCAAGAACCATCCAACAGGTTACTGAGTGTGGAGACCCAGTACTTC. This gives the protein CASSQEPSNRLLSVETQYF.

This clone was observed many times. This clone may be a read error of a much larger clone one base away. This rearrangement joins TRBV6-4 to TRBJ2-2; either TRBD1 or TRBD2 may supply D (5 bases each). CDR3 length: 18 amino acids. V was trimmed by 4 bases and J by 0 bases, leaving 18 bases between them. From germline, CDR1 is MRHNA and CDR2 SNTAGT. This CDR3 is CASSGARGWGANTGELFF. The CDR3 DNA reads TGTGCCAGCAGTGGAGCGAGGGGTTGGGGAGCGAACACCGGGGAGCTGTTTTTT.

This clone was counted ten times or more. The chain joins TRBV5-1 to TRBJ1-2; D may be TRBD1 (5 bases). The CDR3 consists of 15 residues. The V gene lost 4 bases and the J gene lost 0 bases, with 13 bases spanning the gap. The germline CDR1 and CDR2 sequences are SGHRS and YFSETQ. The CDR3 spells CASSPSQGANYGYTF. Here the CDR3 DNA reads TGCGCCAGCAGCCCGAGTCAGGGAGCTAACTATGGCTACACCTTC.

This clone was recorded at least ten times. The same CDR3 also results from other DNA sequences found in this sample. The CDR3 DNA follows: TGTGCCAGCAGCTCTATGGGGGATACGCAGTATTTT. Its translation: CASSSMGDTQYF. This chain connects TRBV7-6 to TRBJ2-3; D gene ambiguous. V was trimmed by 4 bases and J by 6 bases, leaving 8 bases between them. The CDR3 spans 12 residues. The V gene's germline CDR1 is SGHVS and CDR2 FNYEAQ.

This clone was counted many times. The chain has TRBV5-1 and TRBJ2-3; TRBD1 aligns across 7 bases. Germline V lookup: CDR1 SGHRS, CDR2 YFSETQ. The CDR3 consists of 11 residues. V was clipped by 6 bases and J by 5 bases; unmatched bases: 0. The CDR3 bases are TGCGCCAGCAACAGGGGAGATACGCAGTATTTT. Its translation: CASNRGDTQYF.

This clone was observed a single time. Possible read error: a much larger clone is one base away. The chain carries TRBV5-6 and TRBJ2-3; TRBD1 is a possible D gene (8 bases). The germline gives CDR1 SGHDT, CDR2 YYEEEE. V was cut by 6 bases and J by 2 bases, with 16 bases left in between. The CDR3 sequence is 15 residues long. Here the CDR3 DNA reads TGTGCCAGCATCACACAGGGGGGGAACACAGATACGCAGTATTTT. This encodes CASITQGGNTDTQYF.

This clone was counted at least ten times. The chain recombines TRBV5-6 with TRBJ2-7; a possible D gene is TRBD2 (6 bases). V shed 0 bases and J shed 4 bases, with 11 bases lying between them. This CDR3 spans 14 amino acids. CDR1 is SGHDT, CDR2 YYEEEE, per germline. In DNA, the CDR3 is TGTGCCAGCAGCTTGGCCGGGGGTAAGTACGAGCAGTACTTC. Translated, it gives CASSLAGGKYEQYF. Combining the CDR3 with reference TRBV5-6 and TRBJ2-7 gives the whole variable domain DAGVTQSPTHLIKTRGQQVTLRCSPKSGHDTVSWYQQALGQGPQFIFQYYEEEERQRGNFPDRFSGHQFPNYSSELNVNALLLGDSALYLCASSLAGGKYEQYFGPGTRLTVT.

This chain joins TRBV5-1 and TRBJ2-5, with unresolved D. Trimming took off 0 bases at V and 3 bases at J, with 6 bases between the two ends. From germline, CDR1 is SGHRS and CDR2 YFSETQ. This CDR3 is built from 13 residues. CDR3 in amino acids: CASSLALEETQYF. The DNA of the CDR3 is TGCGCCAGCAGCTTGGCGCTAGAAGAGACCCAGTACTTC. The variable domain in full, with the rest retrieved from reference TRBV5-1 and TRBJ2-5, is KAGVTQTPRYLIKTRGQQVTLSCSPISGHRSVSWYQQTPGQGLQFLFEYFSETQRNKGNFPGRFSGRQFSNSRSEMNVSTLELGDSALYLCASSLALEETQYFGPGTRLLVL.

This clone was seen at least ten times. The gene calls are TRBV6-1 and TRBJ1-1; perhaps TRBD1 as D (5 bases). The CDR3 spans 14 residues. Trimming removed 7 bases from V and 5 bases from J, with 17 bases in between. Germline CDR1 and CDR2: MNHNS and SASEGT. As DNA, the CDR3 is TGTGCCAGCACCATACAGGTGGAAGGGACTGAAGCTTTCTTT. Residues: CASTIQVEGTEAFF.

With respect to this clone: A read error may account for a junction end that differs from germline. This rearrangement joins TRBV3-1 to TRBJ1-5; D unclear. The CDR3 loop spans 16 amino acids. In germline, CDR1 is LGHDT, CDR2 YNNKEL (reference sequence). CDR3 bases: TGTGCCGGCAGCCAAGGCATGAGTTTTAGCAATCAGCCCCAGCATTTT. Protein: CAGSQGMSFSNQPQHF.

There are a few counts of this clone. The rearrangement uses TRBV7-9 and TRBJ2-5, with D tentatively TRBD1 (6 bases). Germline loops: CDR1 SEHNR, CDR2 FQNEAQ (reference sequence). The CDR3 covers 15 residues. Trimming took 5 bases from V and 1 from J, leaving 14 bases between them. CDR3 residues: CASSLSQGPQETQYF. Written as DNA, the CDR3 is TGTGCCAGCAGCCTTTCACAGGGCCCCCAAGAGACCCAGTACTTC.

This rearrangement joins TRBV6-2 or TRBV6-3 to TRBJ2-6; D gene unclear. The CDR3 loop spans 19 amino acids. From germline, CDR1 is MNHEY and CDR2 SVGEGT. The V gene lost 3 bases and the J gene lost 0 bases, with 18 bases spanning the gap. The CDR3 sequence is CASSYSTEVYRSGANVLTF. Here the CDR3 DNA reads TGTGCCAGCAGTTATAGTACTGAGGTTTACCGCTCTGGGGCCAACGTCCTGACTTTC.

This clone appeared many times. CDR3 nucleotide sequence: TGTGCCAGCAGTTACGATGGGGCCAACGTCCTGACTTTC. Protein product: CASSYDGANVLTF. The chain uses TRBV6-5 and TRBJ2-6; D call uncertain. V shed 2 bases and J shed 3 bases, with 2 bases lying between them. Looked up from germline, CDR1 is MNHEY and CDR2 is SVGAGI. The CDR3 runs 13 residues.

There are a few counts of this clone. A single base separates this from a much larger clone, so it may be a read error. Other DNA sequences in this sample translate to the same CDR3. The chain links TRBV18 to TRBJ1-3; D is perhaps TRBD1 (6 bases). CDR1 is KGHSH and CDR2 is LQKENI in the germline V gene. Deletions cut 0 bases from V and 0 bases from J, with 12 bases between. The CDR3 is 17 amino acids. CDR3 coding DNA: TGTGCCAGCTCACCACCTGGACAGTACTCCTCTGGAAACACCATATATTTT. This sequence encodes CASSPPGQYSSGNTIYF.

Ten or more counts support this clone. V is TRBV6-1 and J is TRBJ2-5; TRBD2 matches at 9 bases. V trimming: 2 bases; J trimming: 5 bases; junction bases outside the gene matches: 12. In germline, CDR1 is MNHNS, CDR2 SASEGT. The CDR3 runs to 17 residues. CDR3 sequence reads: CASSEWGGGAGGETQYF. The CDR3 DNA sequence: TGTGCCAGCAGTGAATGGGGCGGGGGGGCCGGGGGTGAGACCCAGTACTTC.

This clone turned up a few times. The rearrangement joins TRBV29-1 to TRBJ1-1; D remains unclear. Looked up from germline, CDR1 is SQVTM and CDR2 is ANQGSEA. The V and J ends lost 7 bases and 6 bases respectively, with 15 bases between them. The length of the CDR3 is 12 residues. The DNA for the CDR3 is TGCAGCGGCAACCCCTGGCGTTCTGAAGCTTTCTTT. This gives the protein CSGNPWRSEAFF. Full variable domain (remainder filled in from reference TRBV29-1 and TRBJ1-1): SAVISQKPSRDICQRGTSLTIQCQVDSQVTMMFWYRQQPGQSLTLIATANQGSEATYESGFVIDKFPISRPNLTFSTLTVSNMSPEDSSIYLCSGNPWRSEAFFGQGTRLTVV.